The T cell receptor beta chain under discussion was sequenced for a study of cytomegalovirus exposure and HLA in healthy donors listed by TCRdb under 2017. For the wider study: An earlier analysis of 587 of the donors reported about 280 Gb of sequence data and 117 million unique TCR beta sequences obtained from approximately 180 million T cells. Several DR-DQ haplotypes were handled as single units for association and clustering because linkage in the cohort was strong. Using immunosequencing, the study profiled T cell repertoires from 500 to 800 subjects and related those repertoires to cytomegalovirus serostatus. Donor age, sex, ethnicity and CMV serostatus were compiled alongside the repertoire data. Along with the roughly 670-subject first cohort, a separate validation cohort of 120 different subjects was used. HLA typing included class I and class II loci at four-digit resolution. The genetic ancestry cluster associated with self-reported Caucasian donors included around 76% of the roughly 390 genotyped donors. Approximately 300 gigabases of sequencing data and around 85 million unique TCR sequences made up an early release that covered about 640 HLA-typed donors. The aim of the study was to test whether cataloging public T cell receptors could identify signatures of past pathogen exposure. A later analysis re-analyzed previously published TCR beta repertoires from about 600 donors and added high-resolution HLA genotyping to study TCR occurrence patterns. Among roughly 400 genotyped donors of the cohort, an average of approximately 240,000 unique TCR beta nucleotide sequences were sequenced per donor, around 20% of them non-productive. To predict cytomegalovirus infection status, the study brought together high-throughput TCR immunosequencing, statistical association of individual TCRs with disease status, and machine learning. Every discovery cohort repertoire had been produced on one sequencing platform. Genome-wide SNP genotypes for about 55% of the roughly 670 donors were used in a later genetic analysis, which treated that subset as a discovery cohort. To decide whether each TCR beta V gene segment behaved as functional or pseudogenic, an earlier analysis of several hundred of the donors relied on high-throughput TCR beta sequencing. Typing coverage varied by locus: roughly 629-630 donors for A, B, C, DRB1 and DQB1; some 520 for DQA1; about 600 for DPA1; fewer than 480 for DPB1. The later analysis used no new phenotypic data to find candidate immune exposures, relying instead on TCR beta sequences and their occurrence across donors. Results and caveats for the whole study, not just this receptor: An association between a missense DCLRE1C variant and V-gene and J-gene trimming of TCR beta chains was found in a later genetic analysis and replicated in an independent cohort. A later analysis found that most CMV-associated TCR beta chains appeared HLA-restricted, with HLA associations seemingly driven largely by CMV exposure. Because counts were too low, roughly 16 rarely observed V segments, including chromosome 9 orphons, were left out of the earlier analysis of some 600 of the donors. Assigning TCR associations to individual alleles was difficult when HLA alleles, especially DR and DQ, strongly co-occurred. The classifier was reported to diagnose cytomegalovirus status with high specificity and sensitivity in both the original and validation cohorts. Several of the top co-occurrence clusters appeared to be linked to parvovirus B19, influenza, CMV and Epstein-Barr virus, according to a later analysis. Linkage disequilibrium might explain the correlated functional status among segregating V segments, but an unknown experimental factor could not be excluded. Across donors, most TCR sequences were observed very rarely, whereas some public TCRs were present in many individuals. The study gave a list of 150 to 200 TCR beta chains associated with cytomegalovirus. A few of the identified cytomegalovirus-associated TCR beta chains were confirmed in vitro to be specific for cytomegalovirus antigens. A further reported finding was that TCR beta sequences accurately predicted the HLA-A and HLA-B alleles for most subjects in the first cohort. A later analysis found that HLA-associated TCR beta chains were more clonally expanded and had lower generation probabilities than equally common non-associated chains. Roughly uniform sequencing depth across donors was assumed in presence/absence analyses, although this assumption may not hold. A group of highly shared sequence variants was considered likely to be a technical artifact of the sequencing pipeline. The 87-base-pair reads could not distinguish some IMGT-functional V segments, including TRBV6-2 and TRBV6-3, so those segments were excluded. A later genetic analysis reported fewer N-insertions in productive TCRs among donors in an Asian-associated ancestry cluster than the roughly 670-donor mean. For the cohort, immune exposure information was limited to CMV serostatus. In an earlier analysis of 587 of the donors, most TCR beta V segments appeared in productive rearrangements about 90% or about 30% of the time, broadly matching IMGT annotations. Only TCR beta chains were sequenced in this cohort, and the absence of alpha or paired-chain data limited detectable features. The authors suggested that the approach could potentially be generalized to other disease states and immunological phenotypes. In a later analysis, TCR association rates were found to vary across HLA loci, with the most associated TCRs seen for DRB1 alleles and the fewest for HLA-C alleles. A later analysis associated 16,951 TCR beta sequences with specific HLA alleles at a false discovery rate of 0.05. Because HLA typing was unavailable for some donors at each locus, only the typed subset was used in association tests.

Turning to this clone: No cognate antigen has been identified for it. Qualities for individual bases were not recorded, and no much larger clone is one base off.

Libraries were constructed by the immunoSEQ multiplex PCR assay. A mixture of 60 forward primers for TCR Vbeta segments and 13 reverse primers for TCR Jbeta segments was used in the multiplex PCR. The CDR3 region of rearranged TCR beta genes was amplified from genomic DNA by a multiplex PCR assay. The Illumina HiSeq System was used to sequence the amplified TCR beta libraries as 87-base-pair reads. Per the original workflow: In a later analysis, tens of millions of unique TCR beta chains were counted across the 500 to 850 repertoires, and roughly 11 million of these chains were shared by at least two donors. A nearest-neighbor algorithm error-corrected the raw reads and collapsed the reads into unique sequences, merging closely related sequences to remove PCR and sequencing errors. Alignment of CDR3 sequences to IMGT reference sequences was used to assign V, D and J gene segments. Each retained sequence needed at least a six-nucleotide match to both a V gene segment and a J gene segment. A rearrangement counted as productive if the CDR3 had no stop codons and remained in frame with V and J, and every other rearrangement counted as non-productive. Following IMGT convention, CDR3 was defined as the stretch from the second conserved V-encoded cysteine up to the conserved J-encoded phenylalanine. In an earlier analysis of 500 to 650 of the donors, sequences lacking an unambiguous match to a single V gene segment were excluded. An earlier analysis of 500 to 700 of the donors classified V segments as functional when productive rearrangements were above 56.7% and as segregating when the standard deviation between donors was above 5%. A statistical classification framework was developed to diagnose cytomegalovirus status using the catalog of TCR beta chain sequences. A later analysis assigned V and J genes by comparing TCR nucleotide sequences with IMGT/GENE-DB human TR gene sequences. The TCRdist pipeline was used in a later analysis to assign CDR3 sequences and most-parsimonious VDJ recombination scenarios. In a later analysis, every TCR beta chain was defined by the combination of its CDR3 amino acid sequence and its V-gene family, and reads without a unique V-gene family were dropped. As a way to deal with suspected cross-contamination and a sequencing artifact, a later analysis dropped approximately 590 nucleotide sequences that were highly shared and had low generation probability. In a later analysis, a clonal expansion index was calculated for each public chain from normalized within-repertoire ranks of inferred template counts. A later analysis computed generation probabilities with a VDJ recombination model fitted to out-of-frame rearrangements, and checked the results against IGoR. In a later analysis, hypergeometric tests were used to score TCR-TCR, TCR-HLA and TCR-CMV co-occurrence, with a repertoire-size bias correction applied to TCR pairs. A later analysis estimated false discovery rates by permuting HLA or CMV assignments 20 times. A later analysis grouped co-occurring TCRs with DBSCAN, adding TCRdist sequence similarity when clustering within HLA-allele-positive subsets. For co-occurrence clustering, repertoires with fewer than 30,000 or more than 120,000 public chains were excluded, along with roughly 5 repertoires with anomalous nucleotide sharing. Entries here come from immuneACCESS through TCRdb and include only in-frame sequences with V and J called. Some clones fail to appear in such tables; in the studies checked, an unresolved V gene covers under half of the shortfall, and the cause of the remainder is unknown. The V and J calls and the clone size are those of that table, but D and trimming were determined from the DNA. A total of roughly 200,000 clones appear in this sample, roughly 87% of them only once. Jointly, the top ten make up over 1.5% of the sample.

The junction shows trimming of 11 bases on V and 4 bases on J, plus 16 bases between the germline ends. In the germline V gene (reference sequence), CDR1 corresponds to LNHDA and CDR2 to SQIVND. Measured from the cysteine to the phenylalanine, the CDR3 is 13 residues long. Only the CDR3 portion is preserved as DNA: 39 bases, with reading frame beginning at the first base. In total, 630 or so healthy bone marrow donors made up the cohort. At the time of sampling, all cohort members were nominally healthy, though unrecorded immune exposures were likely present. The donor tested CMV seronegative and was one of the 352 seronegative cohort members. Every donor gave a peripheral blood sample, and the peripheral blood mononuclear cells from that sample were used for TCR beta sequencing. The Qiagen DNeasy Blood Extraction Kit was used to extract genomic DNA from the blood cell samples.

This clonotype originated in a man aged 45-65 years in good health and CMV-seronegative. The chain joins TRBV19 to TRBJ2-3; tentative D gene TRBD1, with 5 bases matching. Sequenced sample: PBMCs. The sequence in DNA is TGTGCCGCTATGGCCCAAGGGGCAGATACGCAGTATTTT. This yields the protein CAAMAQGADTQYF.